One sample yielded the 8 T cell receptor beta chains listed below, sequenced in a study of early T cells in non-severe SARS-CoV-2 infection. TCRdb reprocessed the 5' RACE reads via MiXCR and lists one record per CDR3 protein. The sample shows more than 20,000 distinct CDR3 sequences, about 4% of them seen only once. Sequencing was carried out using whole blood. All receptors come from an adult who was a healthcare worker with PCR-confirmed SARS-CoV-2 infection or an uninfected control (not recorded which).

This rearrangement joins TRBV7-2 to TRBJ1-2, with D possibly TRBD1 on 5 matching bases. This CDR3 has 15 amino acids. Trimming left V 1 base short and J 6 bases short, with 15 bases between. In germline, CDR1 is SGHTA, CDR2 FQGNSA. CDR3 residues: CASSLVGRRPDGYTF. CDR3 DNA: TGTGCCAGCAGCTTAGTGGGACGGAGGCCTGATGGCTACACCTTC.

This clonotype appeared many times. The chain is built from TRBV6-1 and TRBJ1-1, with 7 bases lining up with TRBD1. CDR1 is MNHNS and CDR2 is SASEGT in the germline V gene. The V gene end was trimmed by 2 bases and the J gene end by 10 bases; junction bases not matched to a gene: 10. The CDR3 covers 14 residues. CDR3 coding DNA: TGTGCCAGCAGTGAAACAGGGGATAGCTCGAGAGCTTTCTTT. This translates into CASSETGDSSRAFF.

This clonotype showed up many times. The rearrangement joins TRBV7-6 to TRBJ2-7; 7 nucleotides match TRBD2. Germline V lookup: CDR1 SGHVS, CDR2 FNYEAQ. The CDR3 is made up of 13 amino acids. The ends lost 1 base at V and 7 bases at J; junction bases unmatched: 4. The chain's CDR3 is CASSLEGAGEQYF. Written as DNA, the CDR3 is TGTGCCAGCAGCTTAGAGGGAGCGGGGGAGCAGTACTTC.

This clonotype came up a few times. The CDR3 nucleotides read TGCAGCGTTGAAGATCTTCGGGCCACTGAAGCTTTCTTT. Translated: CSVEDLRATEAFF. The rearrangement uses TRBV29-1 and TRBJ1-1; D not certain. Germline V gene data show CDR1 as SQVTM and CDR2 as ANQGSEA. This CDR3 is 13 amino acids long. V lost 0 bases, J lost 4 bases, and 9 bases lay in between.

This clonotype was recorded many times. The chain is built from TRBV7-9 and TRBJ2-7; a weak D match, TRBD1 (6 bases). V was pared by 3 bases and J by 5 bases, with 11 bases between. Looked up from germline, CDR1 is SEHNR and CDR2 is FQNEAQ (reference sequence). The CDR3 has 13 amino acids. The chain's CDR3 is CASSFQGLDEQYF. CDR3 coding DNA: TGTGCCAGCAGCTTTCAGGGGTTGGACGAGCAGTACTTC.

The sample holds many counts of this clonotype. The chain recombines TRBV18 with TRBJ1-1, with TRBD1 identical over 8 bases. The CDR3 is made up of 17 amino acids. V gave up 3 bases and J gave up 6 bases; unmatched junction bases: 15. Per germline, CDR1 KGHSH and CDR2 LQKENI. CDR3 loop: CASSPLAPNRQGPEAFF. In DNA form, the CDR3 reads TGTGCCAGCTCACCTTTGGCTCCAAATCGACAGGGGCCTGAAGCTTTCTTT.

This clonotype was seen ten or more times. The CDR3: CASSFRLAGPGQIDTQYF. In nucleotides, the CDR3 is TGTGCCAGCAGTTTTCGGCTAGCGGGGCCAGGCCAGATAGATACGCAGTATTTT. The J gene is TRBJ2-3, the V gene TRBV12-3 or TRBV12-4; 9 nucleotides align to TRBD2. The CDR3 length is 18 residues. Unmatched junction bases numbered 15, after V lost 3 bases and J lost 5 bases.

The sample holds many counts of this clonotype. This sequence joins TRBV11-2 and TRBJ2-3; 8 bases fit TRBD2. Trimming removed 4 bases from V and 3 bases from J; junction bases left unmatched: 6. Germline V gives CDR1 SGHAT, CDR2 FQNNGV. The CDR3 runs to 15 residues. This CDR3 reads CASSSRGGITDTQYF. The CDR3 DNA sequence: TGTGCCAGCAGCTCGCGCGGGGGGATAACAGATACGCAGTATTTT. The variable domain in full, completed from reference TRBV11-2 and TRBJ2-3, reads EAGVAQSPRYKIIEKRQSVAFWCNPISGHATLYWYQQILGQGPKLLIQFQNNGVVDDSQLPKDRFSAERLKGVDSTLKIQPAKLEDSAVYLCASSSRGGITDTQYFGPGTRLTVL.